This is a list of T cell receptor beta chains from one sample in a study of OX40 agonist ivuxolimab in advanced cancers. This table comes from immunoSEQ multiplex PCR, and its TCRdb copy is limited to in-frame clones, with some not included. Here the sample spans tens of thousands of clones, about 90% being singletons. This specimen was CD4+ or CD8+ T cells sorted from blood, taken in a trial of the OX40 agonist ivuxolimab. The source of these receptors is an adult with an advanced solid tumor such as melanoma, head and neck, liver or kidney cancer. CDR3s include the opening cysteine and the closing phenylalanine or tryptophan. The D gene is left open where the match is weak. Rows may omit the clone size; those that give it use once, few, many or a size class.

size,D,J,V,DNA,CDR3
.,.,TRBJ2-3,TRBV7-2,TGTGCCAGCAGCCCCGCGGCGACTAGCACAGATACGCAGTATTTT,CASSPAATSTDTQYF
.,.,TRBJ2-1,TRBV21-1,TGTGCCAGCAGCAATAGCGGACTGAGCTCCTACAATGAGCAGTTCTTC,CASSNSGLSSYNEQFF
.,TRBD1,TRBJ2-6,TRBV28,TGTGCCAGCAGTTTAAGCCAGGGGGCGCTCTCTGGGGCCAACGTCCTGACTTTC,CASSLSQGALSGANVLTF
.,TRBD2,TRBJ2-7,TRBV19,TGTGCCAGTAGTAGCGGGGGGGCCCCTTACGAGCAGTACTTC,CASSSGGAPYEQYF
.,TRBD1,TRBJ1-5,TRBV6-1,TGTGCCAGCAGTGAAGATACAGGGGGTAGGAGCAATCAGCCCCAGCATTTT,CASSEDTGGRSNQPQHF
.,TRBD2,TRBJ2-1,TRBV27,TGTGCCAGCAGTTGGGGGGGTCCCCGAGCGGAGCAGTTCTTC,CASSWGGPRAEQFF
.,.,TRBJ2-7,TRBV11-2,TGTGCCAGCAGCTTAGTAGGACAGACATTATCCTACGAGCAGTACTTC,CASSLVGQTLSYEQYF
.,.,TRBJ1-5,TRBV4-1,TGCGCCAGCAGCCAAGTAGGGGTCAATCAGCCCCAGCATTTT,CASSQVGVNQPQHF
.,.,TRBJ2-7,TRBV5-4,TGTGCCAGCAAAGACGCGCGTGTTGACGAGCAGTACTTC,CASKDARVDEQYF
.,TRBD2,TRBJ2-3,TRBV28,TGTGCCAGCAGTCCTCTTGCGGGGGGGACTATTAGCACAGATACGCAGTATTTT,CASSPLAGGTISTDTQYF
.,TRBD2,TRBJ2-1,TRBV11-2,TGTGCCAGCAGCTCAACTAGCGGGGTAGACTACAATGAGCAGTTCTTC,CASSSTSGVDYNEQFF
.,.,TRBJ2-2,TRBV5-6,TGTGCCAGCCTCACGTGGACCAAGAACACCGGGGAGCTGTTTTTT,CASLTWTKNTGELFF
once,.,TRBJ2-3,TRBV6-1,TGTGCCAGCGTTGGGGACCCCACAGATACGCAGTATTTT,CASVGDPTDTQYF
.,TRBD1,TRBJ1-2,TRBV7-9,TGTGCCAGCAGCTACGCACCGGGACAGGGCCTCTATGGCTACACCTTC,CASSYAPGQGLYGYTF
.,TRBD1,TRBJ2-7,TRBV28,TGTGCCAGCAGTCTCACGACAGGGGTCTACGAGCAGTACTTC,CASSLTTGVYEQYF
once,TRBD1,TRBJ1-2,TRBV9,TGTGCCAGCAGCGCTACCATCCGGGACAGGGGGGACTATGGCTACACCTTC,CASSATIRDRGDYGYTF
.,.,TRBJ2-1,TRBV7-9,TGTGCCAGCAGCTTAGAAGGGTCGCGGAATGAGCAGTTCTTC,CASSLEGSRNEQFF
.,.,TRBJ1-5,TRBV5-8,TGTGCCAGCAGCTTGAGGTATCCGACAGAGAATCAGCCCCAGCATTTT,CASSLRYPTENQPQHF
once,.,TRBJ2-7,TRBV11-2,TGTGCCAGCAGCTTAACCCAGGGTAAAGGTTACGAGCAGTACTTC,CASSLTQGKGYEQYF
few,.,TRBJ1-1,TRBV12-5,TGTGCTAGTGGTCTCGGGGGGGCTGAAGCTTTCTTT,CASGLGGAEAFF
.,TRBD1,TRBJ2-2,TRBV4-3,TGCGCCAGCAGCCAGAATAACGACAGGGGTCCCGGGGAGCTGTTTTTT,CASSQNNDRGPGELFF
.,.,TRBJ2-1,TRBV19,TGTGCCAGTAGACCGGCAGCCTACTCCTACAATGAGCAGTTCTTC,CASRPAAYSYNEQFF
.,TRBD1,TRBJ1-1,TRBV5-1,TGCGCCAGCCTCGGACAGGGGGGGAACACTGAAGCTTTCTTT,CASLGQGGNTEAFF
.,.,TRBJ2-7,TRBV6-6,TGTGCCAGCACCACGGGGCGGGACAGCAACTACGAGCAGTACTTC,CASTTGRDSNYEQYF
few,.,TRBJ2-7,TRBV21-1,TGTGCCAGCATCCGGACAGGGGAGGGACCCGTCTACGAGCAGTACTTC,CASIRTGEGPVYEQYF
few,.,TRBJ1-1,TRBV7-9,TGTGCCAGCAGCATCACGGGGGGAAACACTGAAGCTTTCTTT,CASSITGGNTEAFF
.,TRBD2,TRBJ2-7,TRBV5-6,TGTGCCAGCAGCTCGGCGATTGGGGGGGACTACGAGCAGTACTTC,CASSSAIGGDYEQYF
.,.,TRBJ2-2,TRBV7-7,TGTGCCAGCAGCTTAGAGCAGGGTGGGAGGACCGGGGAGCTGTTTTTT,CASSLEQGGRTGELFF
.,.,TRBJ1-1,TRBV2,TGTGCCAGCAGTGCGCTGACGGGCACGTCTGAAGCTTTCTTT,CASSALTGTSEAFF